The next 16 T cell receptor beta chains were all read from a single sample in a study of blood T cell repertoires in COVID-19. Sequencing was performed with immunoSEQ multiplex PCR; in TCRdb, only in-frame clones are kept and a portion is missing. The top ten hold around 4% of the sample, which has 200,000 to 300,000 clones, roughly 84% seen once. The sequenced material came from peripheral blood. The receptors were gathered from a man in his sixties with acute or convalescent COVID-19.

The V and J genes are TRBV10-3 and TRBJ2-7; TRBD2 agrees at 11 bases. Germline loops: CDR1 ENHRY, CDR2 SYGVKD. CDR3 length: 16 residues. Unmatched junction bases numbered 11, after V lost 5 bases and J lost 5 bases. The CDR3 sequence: CAISLLAGVGVDEQYF. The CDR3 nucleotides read TGTGCCATCAGTTTACTAGCGGGAGTCGGTGTGGACGAGCAGTACTTC.

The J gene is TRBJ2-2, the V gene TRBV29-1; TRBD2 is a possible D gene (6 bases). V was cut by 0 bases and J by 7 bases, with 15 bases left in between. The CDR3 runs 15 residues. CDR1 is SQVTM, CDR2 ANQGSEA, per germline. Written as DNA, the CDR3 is TGCAGCGTTGAAGAGCGGCGGGGCTACTTCGGGGAGCTGTTTTTT. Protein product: CSVEERRGYFGELFF.

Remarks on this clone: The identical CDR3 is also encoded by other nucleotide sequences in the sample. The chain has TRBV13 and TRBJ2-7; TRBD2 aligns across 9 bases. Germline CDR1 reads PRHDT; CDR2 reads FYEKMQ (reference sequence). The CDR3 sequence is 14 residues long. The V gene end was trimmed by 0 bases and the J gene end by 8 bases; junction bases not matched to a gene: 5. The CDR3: CASSLGRAGGKQYF. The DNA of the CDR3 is TGTGCCAGCAGCTTAGGGCGGGCGGGGGGGAAGCAGTACTTC.

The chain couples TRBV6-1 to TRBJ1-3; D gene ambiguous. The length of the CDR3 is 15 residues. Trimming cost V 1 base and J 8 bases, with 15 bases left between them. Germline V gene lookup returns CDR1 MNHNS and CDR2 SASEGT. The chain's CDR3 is CASSEDEGTVDTIYF. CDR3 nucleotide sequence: TGTGCCAGCAGTGAAGACGAGGGAACGGTAGACACCATATATTTT.

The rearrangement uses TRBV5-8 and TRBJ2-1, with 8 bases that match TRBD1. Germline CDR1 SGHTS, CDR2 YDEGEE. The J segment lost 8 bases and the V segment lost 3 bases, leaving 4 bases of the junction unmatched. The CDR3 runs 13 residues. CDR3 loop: CASSSDRAHEQFF. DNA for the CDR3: TGTGCCAGCAGCTCGGACAGGGCCCATGAGCAGTTCTTC.

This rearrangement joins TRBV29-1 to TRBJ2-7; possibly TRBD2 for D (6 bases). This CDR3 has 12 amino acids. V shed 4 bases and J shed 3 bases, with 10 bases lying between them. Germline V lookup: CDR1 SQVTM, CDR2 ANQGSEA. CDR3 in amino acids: CSVGGTYYEQYF. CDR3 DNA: TGCAGCGTTGGCGGGACTTACTACGAGCAGTACTTC.

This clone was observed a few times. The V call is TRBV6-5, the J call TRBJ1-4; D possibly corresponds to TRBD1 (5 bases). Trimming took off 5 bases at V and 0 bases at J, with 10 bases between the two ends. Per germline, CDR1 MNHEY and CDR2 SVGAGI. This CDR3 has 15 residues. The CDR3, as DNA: TGTGCCAGCAGTCCGGGGACTGCAACTAATGAAAAACTGTTTTTT. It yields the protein CASSPGTATNEKLFF.

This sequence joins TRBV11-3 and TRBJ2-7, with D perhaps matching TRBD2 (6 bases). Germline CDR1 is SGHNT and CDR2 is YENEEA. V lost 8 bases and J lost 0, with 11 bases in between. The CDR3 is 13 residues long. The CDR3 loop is CASAAGPSYEQYF. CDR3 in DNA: TGTGCCAGCGCGGCGGGGCCCTCCTACGAGCAGTACTTC.

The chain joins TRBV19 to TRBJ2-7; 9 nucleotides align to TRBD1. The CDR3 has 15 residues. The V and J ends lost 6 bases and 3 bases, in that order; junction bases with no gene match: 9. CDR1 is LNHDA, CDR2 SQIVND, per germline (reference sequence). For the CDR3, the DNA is TGTGCCAGTAGATTAACCGGGACAGGGTACTACGAGCAGTACTTC. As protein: CASRLTGTGYYEQYF.

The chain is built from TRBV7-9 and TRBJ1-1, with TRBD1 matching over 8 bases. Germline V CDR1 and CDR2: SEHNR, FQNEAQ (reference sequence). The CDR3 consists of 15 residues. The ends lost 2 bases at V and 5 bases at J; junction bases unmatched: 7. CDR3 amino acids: CASSLRTGRETEAFF. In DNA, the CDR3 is TGTGCCAGCAGCTTACGGACAGGGAGAGAAACTGAAGCTTTCTTT.

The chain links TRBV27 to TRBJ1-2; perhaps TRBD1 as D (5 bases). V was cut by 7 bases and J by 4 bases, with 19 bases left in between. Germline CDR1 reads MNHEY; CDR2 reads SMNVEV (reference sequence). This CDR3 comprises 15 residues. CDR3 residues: CASNPASGVPYGYTF. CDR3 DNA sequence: TGTGCCAGCAATCCTGCATCGGGGGTTCCCTATGGCTACACCTTC.

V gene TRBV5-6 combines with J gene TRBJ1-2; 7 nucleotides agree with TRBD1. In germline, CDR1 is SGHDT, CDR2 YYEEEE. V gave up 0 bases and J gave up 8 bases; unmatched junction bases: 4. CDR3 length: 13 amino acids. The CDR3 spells CASSLAQGNGYTF. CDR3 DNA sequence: TGTGCCAGCAGCTTGGCACAGGGGAACGGCTACACCTTC. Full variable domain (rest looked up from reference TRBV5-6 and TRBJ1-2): DAGVTQSPTHLIKTRGQQVTLRCSPKSGHDTVSWYQQALGQGPQFIFQYYEEEERQRGNFPDRFSGHQFPNYSSELNVNALLLGDSALYLCASSLAQGNGYTFGSGTRLTVV.

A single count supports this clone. The CDR3 nucleotides are TGTGCCAGCAGTGTTCGGCAGGGGGCGATCGGCTACACCTTC. This codes for CASSVRQGAIGYTF. The chain is built from TRBV2 and TRBJ1-2; 8 bases map to TRBD1. CDR1 is SNHLY, CDR2 FYNNEI, per germline. The CDR3 is 14 residues long. Trimming removed 4 bases from V and 8 bases from J; junction bases left unmatched: 9.

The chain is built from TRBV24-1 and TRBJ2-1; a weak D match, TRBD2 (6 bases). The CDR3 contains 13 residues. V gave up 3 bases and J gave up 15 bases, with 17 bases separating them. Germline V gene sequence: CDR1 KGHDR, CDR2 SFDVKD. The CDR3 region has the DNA TGTGCCACCAGTGATACACCCCCCCGGGAGTGGTTCTTC. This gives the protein CATSDTPPREWFF.

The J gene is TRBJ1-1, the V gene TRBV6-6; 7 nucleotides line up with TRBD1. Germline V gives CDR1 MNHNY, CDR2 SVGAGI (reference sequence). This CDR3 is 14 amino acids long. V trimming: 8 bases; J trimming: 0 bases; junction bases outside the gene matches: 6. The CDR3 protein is CASGNRGMNTEAFF. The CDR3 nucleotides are TGTGCCAGCGGCAACAGGGGCATGAACACTGAAGCTTTCTTT.

CDR3 sequence (DNA): TGCAGTGCTAGAGGGGAGGGGTCTCAGTACTTC. Translation gives CSARGEGSQYF. This rearrangement joins TRBV20-1 to TRBJ2-7; TRBD2 matches 7 bases. The V segment lost 1 base and the J segment 10 bases; nucleotides outside the gene matches: 4. CDR3 length: 11 residues. The germline V gene encodes CDR1 DFQATT and CDR2 SNEGSKA (reference sequence).